A selection of T cell receptor beta chains follows, all from one sample in a study of T cell repertoires in cytomegalovirus infection. TCRdb analysed the reads with MiXCR anew, one entry per CDR3 protein. The sample yields about 740,000 distinct CDR3 sequences, approximately 33% seen once. Antigen specificity for these receptors is unknown. The specimen was cultured PBMCs, collected from culture after CMV antigen stimulation. Receptors were obtained from a human donor in good health (CMV status not recorded). Some clones in this sample may be carry-over from other donors' samples. CDR3s include the opening cysteine and the closing phenylalanine or tryptophan. Each record gives: V gene, D gene, J gene, clone size, CDR3 protein, CDR3 DNA. The D gene is left open where the match is weak. Clone size is not always given. Where it is, it says once, few, many or a class for expanded clones.

TRBV7-8,-,TRBJ2-1,few,CASSSEGGEQFF,TGTGCCAGCAGCTCCGAGGGAGGTGAGCAGTTCTTC
TRBV28,TRBD1,TRBJ2-1,few,CASSPRDREYNEQFF,TGTGCCAGCAGTCCACGGGACAGAGAATACAATGAGCAGTTCTTC
TRBV7-2,TRBD1,TRBJ2-5,many,CASSLDRVGAQYF,TGTGCCAGCAGCTTGGACAGGGTCGGAGCCCAGTACTTC
TRBV5-6,-,TRBJ1-2,-,CASSLDGAPGWRFYGYTF,TGTGCCAGCAGCTTGGACGGGGCTCCAGGATGGAGATTCTATGGCTACACCTTC
TRBV24-1,-,TRBJ1-1,few,CATSDRWGGNEAFF,TGTGCCACCAGTGATCGATGGGGGGGAAATGAAGCTTTCTTT
TRBV7-2,-,TRBJ2-7,-,CASTEGGGSSSYEQYF,TGTGCCAGCACCGAGGGGGGGGGGTCTAGCTCCTACGAGCAGTACTTC
TRBV7-8,-,TRBJ1-5,few,CASSLARLYSNQPQHF,TGTGCCAGCAGCTTAGCGCGTTTGTATAGCAATCAGCCCCAGCATTTT
TRBV7-9,-,TRBJ2-5,many,CASSTQGTPRETQYF,TGTGCCAGCAGCACCCAGGGGACACCAAGGGAGACCCAGTACTTC
TRBV28,-,TRBJ2-7,few,CAARGAGEQYF,TGTGCCGCCAGGGGGGCGGGGGAGCAGTACTTC
TRBV19,-,TRBJ1-5,few,CASSRSKVLHNQPQHF,TGTGCCAGTAGTAGGTCGAAGGTTCTCCATAATCAGCCCCAGCATTTT
TRBV7-2,-,TRBJ1-6,many,CATRRARTGHNSPLHF,TGTGCCACCCGGAGAGCCCGAACAGGGCACAATTCACCCCTCCACTTT
TRBV9,-,TRBJ2-3,-,CASSPSTGFGGDTQYF,TGTGCCAGCAGCCCAAGCACAGGGTTTGGAGGAGATACGCAGTATTTT
TRBV6-2/TRBV6-3,-,TRBJ2-7,-,CASSSARGSDEQYF,TGTGCCAGCAGTTCAGCTCGGGGTTCAGATGAGCAGTACTTC
TRBV7-2,-,TRBJ2-7,many,CASSLDFHTVYEQYF,TGTGCCAGCAGCTTAGATTTCCACACTGTCTACGAGCAGTACTTC
TRBV2,-,TRBJ1-6,-,CASSAESGLGSPLHF,TGTGCCAGCAGTGCTGAGTCGGGGTTGGGTTCACCCCTCCACTTT
TRBV5-5,-,TRBJ2-7,few,CASSLRRDASREQYF,TGTGCCAGCAGCCTAAGAAGGGACGCCTCCCGGGAGCAGTACTTC
TRBV7-2,TRBD2,TRBJ2-1,many,CASSPPGLNSEQFF,TGTGCCAGCAGCCCCCCGGGACTAAATTCTGAGCAGTTCTTC
TRBV2,TRBD2,TRBJ2-1,few,CASSVAGASYNEQFF,TGTGCCAGCAGTGTAGCGGGAGCGTCCTACAATGAGCAGTTCTTC
TRBV6-2/TRBV6-3,-,TRBJ2-2,few,CASLGTPNTGELFF,TGTGCCAGCCTAGGGACACCGAACACCGGGGAGCTGTTTTTT
TRBV12-5,TRBD2,TRBJ2-5,-,CASGLVIWTSGPTLQETQYF,TGTGCTAGTGGTTTGGTTATTTGGACTAGCGGGCCTACCCTCCAAGAGACCCAGTACTTC
TRBV30,-,TRBJ1-6,-,CAWSGGYSGRSNSPLHF,TGTGCCTGGAGTGGGGGTTATTCGGGACGGTCAAATTCACCCCTCCACTTT
TRBV12-3/TRBV12-4,TRBD2,TRBJ2-7,-,CASSEGTSGYEQYF,TGTGCCAGCAGCGAGGGGACTAGCGGCTACGAGCAGTACTTC
TRBV6-2/TRBV6-3,TRBD1,TRBJ2-7,-,CASSYSRQGGFYEQYF,TGTGCCAGCAGTTACTCGAGACAGGGCGGGTTTTACGAGCAGTACTTC
TRBV4-2,TRBD2,TRBJ2-3,few,CASSPWTSGGAIGDTQYF,TGTGCCAGCAGCCCTTGGACTAGCGGGGGGGCCATAGGAGATACGCAGTATTTT
TRBV2,TRBD1,TRBJ1-4,-,CASSVPGQGPNEKLFF,TGTGCCAGCAGCGTCCCGGGACAGGGCCCTAATGAAAAACTGTTTTTT
TRBV7-2,TRBD2,TRBJ2-7,few,CASSSGTSKVQYF,TGTGCCAGCAGCTCCGGGACTAGCAAGGTGCAGTACTTC
TRBV7-9,-,TRBJ1-2,many,CASSFGGYTF,TGTGCCAGCAGCTTTGGGGGCTACACCTTC
TRBV29-1,TRBD1,TRBJ1-1,-,CSVLQGAPGAFF,TGCAGCGTACTACAGGGGGCTCCCGGAGCTTTCTTT
TRBV2,-,TRBJ1-1,-,CASSEGSTEAFF,TGTGCCAGCAGTGAAGGGAGTACTGAAGCTTTCTTT
TRBV7-8,-,TRBJ2-7,few,CASSPRRQGIREQYF,TGTGCCAGCAGCCCCCGGAGGCAGGGGATACGAGAGCAGTACTTC
TRBV18,-,TRBJ2-3,few,CASSDGISTDTQYF,TGTGCCAGCTCGGACGGGATAAGCACAGATACGCAGTATTTT
TRBV29-1,-,TRBJ1-1,-,CSVEEHKNTEAFF,TGCAGCGTTGAGGAACATAAGAACACTGAAGCTTTCTTT
TRBV27,-,TRBJ2-7,-,CASRDLGLRSYEQYF,TGTGCCAGCAGGGACTTAGGACTACGGTCCTACGAGCAGTACTTC
TRBV2,-,TRBJ1-4,few,CASKGVNEKLFF,TGTGCCAGCAAAGGGGTTAATGAAAAACTGTTTTTT
TRBV7-2,TRBD1,TRBJ2-4,few,CASSTGQGGNIQYF,TGTGCCAGCAGCACGGGACAGGGGGGAAACATTCAGTACTTC
TRBV11-2,TRBD1,TRBJ2-5,many,CASSSWAGGTKETQYF,TGTGCCAGCAGCTCCTGGGCAGGGGGTACGAAAGAGACCCAGTACTTC
TRBV7-8,-,TRBJ1-1,many,CASSSKWGWTEAFF,TGTGCCAGCAGCTCCAAGTGGGGCTGGACTGAAGCTTTCTTT
TRBV11-2,TRBD2,TRBJ2-5,-,CPSSLATSGTLKETQYF,TGTCCCAGCAGCTTAGCGACTAGCGGGACTCTAAAGGAGACCCAGTACTTC
TRBV4-1,TRBD1,TRBJ2-7,-,CASSHPGQGAREQYF,TGCGCCAGCAGCCATCCGGGACAGGGGGCTCGGGAGCAGTACTTC
TRBV5-1,-,TRBJ1-5,few,CASSLGQRGSPQHF,TGCGCCAGCAGCTTGGGACAGCGAGGGTCGCCCCAGCATTTT